Here is one T cell receptor beta chain with its context. Its antigen remains unidentified. Profiled with immunoSEQ multiplex PCR; TCRdb holds only in-frame clones, not every one. The table records some 80,000 clones, around 88% of them present only once. The data were taken from a study of T cell responses to AZD1222 COVID-19 vaccine. Study outcomes and limitations: Dominant CD4 TCR responses targeted spike regions 160-218 and 743-854.

This sample comprised peripheral blood, obtained 28 days after the second dose of the MenACWY control vaccine. This receptor was identified in an adult who received the MenACWY meningococcal vaccine as a control.

CDR3 nucleotide sequence: TGTGCCAGCAGCTTATCCGGGACAGGGTGGAATGAGCAGTTCTTC. It specifies CASSLSGTGWNEQFF. V usage is TRBV7-2 and J usage is TRBJ2-1; 9 bases are a match to TRBD1. With V trimmed by 2 bases and J by 7 bases, 6 bases remained unmatched. Germline assignment: CDR1 SGHTA and CDR2 FQGNSA. This CDR3 contains 15 residues.